This entry lists 29 T cell receptor beta chains sequenced from one sample in a study of neurological immune-mediated disorders. TCRdb independently ran MiXCR on the 5' RACE reads; one entry per CDR3 protein. The table lists about 82,000 distinct CDR3 sequences, just over 2.5% of them singletons, with more than 0.95% in the top ten. Sequencing used PBMCs. All receptors derive from a woman aged 25 to 39 with multiple sclerosis.

This clonotype was seen ten or more times. The V gene is TRBV6-1, the J gene TRBJ2-7; TRBD2 matches 10 bases. The V segment lost 7 bases and the J segment 1 base; nucleotides outside the gene matches: 7. The length of the CDR3 is 15 residues. Germline CDR1 MNHNS, CDR2 SASEGT. CDR3: CASMEPGLASYEQYF. In DNA form, the CDR3 reads TGTGCCAGCATGGAACCGGGACTAGCGTCCTACGAGCAGTACTTC.

This clonotype appeared many times. The V and J genes are TRBV27 and TRBJ2-6; TRBD1 agrees at 7 bases. CDR1 and CDR2 (germline): MNHEY, SMNVEV (reference sequence). Trimming removed 7 bases from V and 4 bases from J; junction bases left unmatched: 7. The CDR3 is 15 amino acids. CDR3 residues: CASTGQSLGANVLTF. CDR3 sequence (DNA): TGTGCCAGCACGGGACAGTCCTTAGGGGCCAACGTCCTGACTTTC.

This clonotype was counted ten times or more. CDR3 nucleotide sequence: TGTGCCAGCAGCTACGGGACGGCTGGAAACACCATATATTTT. As protein: CASSYGTAGNTIYF. The chain has TRBV14 and TRBJ1-3, with D perhaps TRBD1 (5 bases). Germline V gene data show CDR1 as SGHDN and CDR2 as FVKESK. The CDR3 contains 14 residues. Trimming stripped 5 bases from V and 2 bases from J, with 10 bases between. Using reference TRBV14 and TRBJ1-3 for the parts outside the CDR3, the full variable domain is EAGVTQFPSHSVIEKGQTVTLRCDPISGHDNLYWYRRVMGKEIKFLLHFVKESKQDESGMPNNRFLAERTGGTYSTLKVQPAELEDSGVYFCASSYGTAGNTIYFGEGSWLTVV.

This clonotype has ten or more counts. This rearrangement joins TRBV27 to TRBJ2-7; D is possibly TRBD1 (5 bases). Germline values: CDR1 MNHEY, CDR2 SMNVEV (reference sequence). V was cut by 3 bases and J by 3 bases, with 6 bases left in between. There are 12 residues in the CDR3. In nucleotides, the CDR3 is TGTGCCAGCAGTTTTAGGGGCTACGAGCAGTACTTC. Translation gives CASSFRGYEQYF.

This clonotype was seen ten or more times. The rearrangement uses TRBV6-5 and TRBJ2-7; TRBD1 agrees at 8 bases. The CDR3 is made up of 11 amino acids. V lost 6 bases, J lost 11 bases, and 6 bases stayed unmatched. Germline lookup yields CDR1 MNHEY and CDR2 SVGAGI. The CDR3 here is CASRTGAGEYF. For the CDR3, the DNA is TGTGCCAGCAGGACAGGGGCCGGGGAGTACTTC.

This clonotype turned up a few times. The chain uses TRBV11-2 and TRBJ1-1; D is possibly TRBD1 (6 bases). CDR3 length: 15 residues. Germline CDR1 and CDR2: SGHAT and FQNNGV. V lost 5 bases, J lost 0 bases, and 13 bases lay in between. CDR3 amino acids: CASSGGEGVNTEAFF. CDR3 coding DNA: TGTGCCAGCAGCGGCGGTGAGGGGGTGAACACTGAAGCTTTCTTT.

This clonotype was recorded many times. The V gene is TRBV6-2 or TRBV6-3, the J gene TRBJ1-1, with TRBD1 matching 8 bases. Germline assignment: CDR1 MNHEY and CDR2 SVGEGT. The CDR3 sequence is 13 residues long. The junction had 8 bases not matched to a gene; V was cut back by 7 bases and J by 7 bases. The CDR3 DNA sequence: TGTGCCAGCATTACAGACAGGGGCGGTGAAGCTTTCTTT. Protein sequence: CASITDRGGEAFF.

This clonotype was observed at least ten times. The gene calls are TRBV6-2 or TRBV6-3 and TRBJ2-1, with D possibly matching TRBD2 (5 bases). Looked up from germline, CDR1 is MNHEY and CDR2 is SVGEGT. This CDR3 spans 13 amino acids. The V end lost 2 bases, the J end lost 3 bases, and 5 bases lay between the germline ends. The CDR3 loop reads CASSYRDYNEQFF. The DNA for the CDR3 is TGTGCCAGCAGTTACCGGGACTACAATGAGCAGTTCTTC.

In this sample, this clonotype turned up many times. V gene TRBV11-1 combines with J gene TRBJ1-1; D unresolved. Trimming removed 5 bases from V and 0 bases from J, with 7 bases in between. The CDR3 extends over 13 amino acids. The germline V gene encodes CDR1 SGHAT and CDR2 FQDESV (reference sequence). The DNA of the CDR3 is TGTGCCAGCAGCGCCTCCATGAACACTGAAGCTTTCTTT. Translation gives CASSASMNTEAFF.

The sample holds many counts of this clonotype. The gene calls are TRBV20-1 and TRBJ1-4; 11 nucleotides line up with TRBD1. Trimming took 2 bases from V and 7 from J; bases not matched to a gene: 6. Germline CDR1 reads DFQATT; CDR2 reads SNEGSKA (reference sequence). The CDR3 loop spans 15 amino acids. The CDR3 DNA reads TGCAGTGCTAGACAACCGGGACAGGGGGGTGAAAAACTGTTTTTT. Translated, it gives CSARQPGQGGEKLFF.

This clonotype was recorded at least ten times. The chain combines TRBV7-2 with TRBJ2-7; D is possibly TRBD2 (5 bases). There are 13 residues in the CDR3. Between the trimmed V and J ends, which lost 2 bases and 5 bases, there was a span of 10 bases. CDR1 SGHTA and CDR2 FQGNSA come from the germline V gene. CDR3 residues: CASSLSTRNEQYF. CDR3 DNA: TGTGCCAGCAGCTTATCTACTAGAAACGAGCAGTACTTC.

This clonotype was found many times. The chain is built from TRBV20-1 and TRBJ2-7; D not certain. Trimming took off 1 base at V and 9 bases at J, with 19 bases between the two ends. Germline CDR1 reads DFQATT; CDR2 reads SNEGSKA (reference sequence). The CDR3 is 14 amino acids. CDR3 sequence (DNA): TGCAGTGCTAGAGCCGGCGATCCGGATAGGTCGCAGTACTTC. It codes for CSARAGDPDRSQYF.

This clonotype was detected ten times or more. CDR3 DNA sequence: TGTGCCAGCAGTTCACCAGATCGAGAGACCCAGTACTTC. Encoded protein: CASSSPDRETQYF. The genes are TRBV12-3 or TRBV12-4 and TRBJ2-5; D not resolved. V dropped 4 bases and J dropped 4 bases, with 10 bases sitting between them. The CDR3 extends over 13 amino acids.

Many counts were recorded for this clonotype. This chain links TRBV5-1 with TRBJ1-2; no definite D call. The ends were cut back, 0 bases at V and 4 bases at J, with 10 bases in the middle. CDR3 length: 14 residues. Germline assignment: CDR1 SGHRS and CDR2 YFSETQ. The CDR3 loop is CASSLGAGPYGYTF. The CDR3 nucleotides read TGCGCCAGCAGCTTGGGGGCGGGCCCCTATGGCTACACCTTC.

The table lists this clonotype with many counts. The genes are TRBV20-1 and TRBJ2-5, with D tentatively TRBD2 (5 bases). V was cut by 5 bases and J by 9 bases, with 16 bases left in between. This CDR3 comprises 12 residues. Germline V gene lookup returns CDR1 DFQATT and CDR2 SNEGSKA (reference sequence). In DNA form, the CDR3 reads TGCAGTGCTCCGTTAAGGACTGAGGCCCAGTACTTC. It encodes CSAPLRTEAQYF.

This clonotype was seen ten or more times. The chain employs TRBV7-2 and TRBJ2-5, with D hard to call. Trimming took 6 bases from V and 5 from J, leaving 10 bases between them. Germline CDR1 and CDR2: SGHTA and FQGNSA. The CDR3 consists of 12 residues. The CDR3 DNA reads as TGTGCCAGCAGGCAAAGTGGGGAGACCCAGTACTTC. It translates to CASRQSGETQYF.

This clonotype was seen more than once but under ten times. A much larger clone is a single base away; this may be a read error. The J gene is TRBJ2-7, the V gene TRBV5-8; 13 nucleotides match TRBD2. The V gene end was trimmed by 1 base and the J gene end by 3 bases; junction bases not matched to a gene: 1. Germline V gene data show CDR1 as SGHTS and CDR2 as YDEGEE. The CDR3 sequence is 15 residues long. Here the CDR3 DNA reads TGTGCCAGCAGCTTGAGGACTAGCGGGAGCTACGAGCAGTACTTC. This gives the protein CASSLRTSGSYEQYF.

The CDR3 sequence: CASTNRGDTEAFF. The CDR3 bases are TGCGCCAGCACTAACAGGGGGGACACTGAAGCTTTCTTT. The rearrangement links TRBV5-1 to TRBJ1-1, with 8 bases lining up with TRBD1. CDR1 is SGHRS and CDR2 is YFSETQ in the germline V gene. V was clipped by 6 bases and J by 3 bases; unmatched bases: 4. The CDR3 covers 13 residues.

This clonotype appeared many times. The V and J genes are TRBV7-2 and TRBJ1-1, with 10 bases matching TRBD1. This CDR3 spans 15 amino acids. Trimming cost V 4 bases and J 3 bases; bases outside gene matches: 5. Germline V lookup: CDR1 SGHTA, CDR2 FQGNSA. CDR3 nucleotides: TGTGCCAGCAGCTGGACAGGGGGGAGGGACACTGAAGCTTTCTTT. Translation: CASSWTGGRDTEAFF.

This clonotype was picked up many times. The V and J genes are TRBV7-2 and TRBJ2-1, with 7 nucleotides matching TRBD2. Germline V gene data show CDR1 as SGHTA and CDR2 as FQGNSA. The CDR3 runs 16 residues. V was clipped by 5 bases and J by 3 bases; unmatched bases: 10. The DNA of the CDR3 is TGTGCCAGCAGCCAGGCAAGCGGGACCATCTACAATGAGCAGTTCTTC. Translating gives CASSQASGTIYNEQFF.

This clonotype was seen at least ten times. The V gene is TRBV6-2 or TRBV6-3, the J gene TRBJ1-5, with a weak D call TRBD1 (6 bases). This CDR3 contains 16 residues. The V and J ends lost 5 bases and 4 bases respectively, with 18 bases between them. Looked up from germline, CDR1 is MNHEY and CDR2 is SVGEGT. The DNA of the CDR3 is TGTGCCAGCAGTCTGGGGGGCGGGGGTGGTAATCAGCCCCAGCATTTT. This translates into CASSLGGGGGNQPQHF.

Ten or more counts support this clonotype. V usage is TRBV24-1 and J usage is TRBJ2-1, with TRBD2 matching 12 bases. Germline-derived CDR1 and CDR2 are KGHDR and SFDVKD. V lost 2 bases, J lost 7 bases, and 8 bases stayed unmatched. The CDR3 is 17 residues long. In nucleotides, the CDR3 is TGTGCCACCAGTGATTCCCCTAGCGGGAGGGCCGGGAATGAGCAGTTCTTC. This gives the protein CATSDSPSGRAGNEQFF.

Many counts were recorded for this clonotype. This chain links TRBV10-3 with TRBJ1-5, with D possibly being TRBD1 (5 bases). V lost 9 bases and J lost 6, with 15 bases in between. This CDR3 spans 13 amino acids. Germline V gene sequence: CDR1 ENHRY, CDR2 SYGVKD. CDR3 DNA sequence: TGTGCCATGAGGCAGGGTGAGCGTCAGCCCCAGCATTTT. Protein product: CAMRQGERQPQHF.

This clonotype was counted many times. The chain employs TRBV12-3 or TRBV12-4 and TRBJ1-1; the D is unclear. This CDR3 spans 14 amino acids. With 7 bases removed from V and 2 bases from J, the gap between germline ends came to 14 bases. The DNA of the CDR3 is TGTGCCAGCACTCAGGACGAGGTAAACACTGAAGCTTTCTTT. Translated, it gives CASTQDEVNTEAFF.

This clonotype was observed at least ten times. The genes are TRBV18 and TRBJ1-1, with 9 bases matching TRBD1. This CDR3 is 18 amino acids long. The V and J ends lost 3 bases and 6 bases, in that order; junction bases with no gene match: 17. CDR1 and CDR2 (germline): KGHSH, LQKENI. The CDR3 protein is CASSPFGQGFFKVAEAFF. CDR3 bases: TGTGCCAGCTCACCTTTCGGACAGGGGTTCTTTAAGGTCGCTGAAGCTTTCTTT.

The sample holds many counts of this clonotype. This chain joins TRBV5-4 and TRBJ2-3, with TRBD2 matching 7 bases. The germline CDR1 and CDR2 sequences are SGHNT and YYREEE (reference sequence). This CDR3 has 16 residues. The V and J ends lost 0 bases and 1 base, in that order; junction bases with no gene match: 5. CDR3 coding DNA: TGTGCCAGCAGCTTGGGACTTACTAGCGGCACAGATACGCAGTATTTT. Encoded protein: CASSLGLTSGTDTQYF.

Concerning this clonotype itself: A much larger clonotype is one base distant, so this may be a read error. The chain employs TRBV30 and TRBJ2-7; D remains ambiguous. Germline V gives CDR1 GTSNPN, CDR2 SVGIG (reference sequence). CDR3 size: 11 residues. Trimming pared 4 bases from V and 0 bases from J, leaving 4 bases between. The CDR3 sequence: CAWKISYEQYF. For the CDR3, the DNA is TGTGCCTGGAAAATCTCCTACGAGCAGTACTTC.

In its sample, this clonotype was seen many times. The J gene is TRBJ1-2, the V gene TRBV20-1; D is unclear. The CDR3 length is 15 residues. Trimming took off 3 bases at V and 0 bases at J, with 14 bases between the two ends. Germline V gene lookup returns CDR1 DFQATT and CDR2 SNEGSKA (reference sequence). CDR3: CSARILTEANYGYTF. CDR3 coding DNA: TGCAGTGCTAGGATACTGACTGAAGCTAACTATGGCTACACCTTC.

This clonotype was detected ten times or more. The chain links TRBV9 to TRBJ2-3; 8 nucleotides match TRBD1. CDR1 is SGDLS and CDR2 is YYNGEE in the germline V gene. This CDR3 has 18 amino acids. Unmatched junction bases numbered 15, after V lost 2 bases and J lost 4 bases. CDR3 in amino acids: CASSVVGEEGTGPDTQYF. In DNA, the CDR3 is TGTGCCAGCAGCGTCGTCGGGGAGGAGGGGACAGGACCAGATACGCAGTATTTT.